This T cell receptor beta chain emerged from a study of T-cell memory formation after mild COVID-19. Overall study context: Clusters of TCRs were largely donor specific.

One entry per CDR3 protein, called by TCRdb with MiXCR from the 5' RACE reads. The table lists roughly 86,000 distinct CDR3 sequences, approximately 13% of them singletons. The CDR3 contains 14 residues. V was pared by 4 bases and J by 2 bases, with 12 bases between. CDR1 and CDR2 (germline): SGHRS, YFSETQ. This rearrangement joins TRBV5-1 to TRBJ1-2, with D tentatively TRBD1 (5 bases). This clonotype was sampled from an adult woman who had mild COVID-19 (a few samples of this study predate the infection). Cell type and time point are not known. The sequenced sample consisted of PBMCs or a T cell subset sorted from them (not recorded which). In nucleotides, the CDR3 is TGCGCCAGCAGCCCCGGGACGGCGAACTATGGCTACACCTTC. Translating gives CASSPGTANYGYTF.